The text below deals with one T cell receptor (beta chain). There is no known antigen for this receptor. Qualities for individual bases were not recorded, and no much larger clone is one base off. This specimen belongs to a study of cytomegalovirus exposure and HLA in healthy donors (dated by TCRdb to between 2016 and 2019). For context, the study as a whole: According to an earlier analysis of several hundred of the donors, roughly 180 million T cells yielded over 100 million unique TCR beta sequences and 250 to 350 Gb of sequence data. Rather than using new phenotypic data, the later analysis identified candidate immune exposures from TCR beta sequences and from how often those sequences occurred across donors. A later analysis re-examined previously published TCR beta repertoires from more than 600 donors and added high-resolution HLA genotyping to investigate patterns of TCR occurrence. Typing coverage varied by locus: about 620-630 donors for A, B, C, DRB1 and DQB1; 500 to 550 for DQA1; more than 600 for DPA1; approximately 450 for DPB1. A later genetic analysis used genome-wide SNP genotypes for about 65% of the roughly 700 donors, treating that subset as a discovery cohort. The study combined high-throughput TCR immunosequencing, statistical association of individual TCRs with disease status, and machine learning to predict cytomegalovirus infection status. The study was designed to test whether signatures of past pathogen exposure could be identified by cataloging public T cell receptors. About 280 gigabases of sequencing data and tens of millions of unique TCR sequences made up an early release that covered approximately 620 HLA-typed donors. About five DR-DQ haplotypes were treated as single units for association and clustering because of strong linkage in the cohort. In addition to the first cohort of 500 to 850 subjects, a separate validation cohort of 120 different subjects was used. Alongside the repertoire data, information on donor age, sex, ethnicity and CMV serostatus was compiled. The study profiled the T cell repertoires of about 640 subjects by immunosequencing and related them to cytomegalovirus serostatus. All discovery cohort repertoires had been generated on a single sequencing platform. To decide whether each TCR beta V gene segment behaved as functional or pseudogenic, an earlier analysis of some 600 of the donors relied on high-throughput TCR beta sequencing. Across approximately 400 genotyped donors of the cohort, an average of approximately 240,000 unique TCR beta nucleotide sequences per donor were sequenced, and 15% to 20% of those sequences were non-productive. The genetic ancestry cluster associated with self-reported Caucasian donors included about 84% of the roughly 400 genotyped donors. Both class I and class II loci were covered by HLA typing, at four-digit resolution.

The library was prepared using the immunoSEQ multiplex PCR assay. A mixture of 60 forward primers for TCR Vbeta segments and 13 reverse primers for TCR Jbeta segments was used in the multiplex PCR. The CDR3 region of rearranged TCR beta genes was amplified from genomic DNA by a multiplex PCR assay. On the Illumina HiSeq System, the amplified TCR beta libraries were sequenced as 87-base-pair reads. The study's own analysis went as follows. A later analysis tallied around 87 million unique TCR beta chains across the 700 or so repertoires, and 10 million to 11 million of those chains were shared by two or more donors. Raw reads were error-corrected and collapsed into unique sequences by a nearest-neighbor algorithm in which closely related sequences were merged to remove PCR and sequencing errors. To assign V, D and J gene segments, CDR3 sequences were aligned to IMGT reference sequences. For a sequence to be retained, at least a six-nucleotide match to both a V gene segment and a J gene segment was required. A rearrangement counted as productive if the CDR3 had no stop codons and remained in frame with V and J, and every other rearrangement counted as non-productive. CDR3 was defined according to IMGT convention as the region running from the second conserved V-encoded cysteine to the conserved J-encoded phenylalanine. The earlier analysis of about 500 of the donors excluded sequences that lacked an unambiguous match to a single V gene segment. In an earlier analysis of about 590 of the donors, a V segment was called functional when productive rearrangements were above 56.7%, and segregating when the standard deviation between donors exceeded 5%. To diagnose cytomegalovirus status from the catalog of TCR beta chain sequences, a statistical classification framework was built. V and J gene assignment, in a later analysis, came from comparing TCR nucleotide sequences with IMGT/GENE-DB human TR gene sequences. In a later analysis, CDR3 sequences and most-parsimonious VDJ recombination scenarios were assigned using the TCRdist pipeline. A later analysis defined each TCR beta chain by its CDR3 amino acid sequence plus V-gene family, and excluded reads lacking a unique V-gene family. In a later analysis, 500 to 700 highly shared, low-generation-probability nucleotide sequences were removed to address suspected cross-contamination and a sequencing artifact. For each public chain, a later analysis derived a clonal expansion index from normalized ranks of inferred template counts within each repertoire. In a later analysis, generation probabilities were computed using a VDJ recombination model fitted to out-of-frame rearrangements, and the results were checked against IGoR. A later analysis scored TCR-TCR, TCR-HLA and TCR-CMV co-occurrence with hypergeometric tests, applying a repertoire-size bias correction to TCR pairs. To estimate false discovery rates, a later analysis permuted the HLA or CMV assignments 20 times. A later analysis grouped co-occurring TCRs with DBSCAN, adding TCRdist sequence similarity when clustering within HLA-allele-positive subsets. Repertoires with fewer than 30,000 or more than 120,000 public chains were left out of co-occurrence clustering, as were roughly five repertoires with anomalous nucleotide sharing. The source is immuneACCESS, and TCRdb retained only in-frame sequences with V and J called. Part of the clones is not carried over; for the studies checked, unresolved V genes explain less than half of this, and the remainder is unexplained. The V and J calls and clone size are taken from that table; D and trimming were inferred from the DNA. This sample is represented by 150,000 to 200,000 clones; 80% of them were singletons. Jointly, the top ten make up around 1.4% of the sample.

The cohort consisted of 666 healthy bone marrow donors. At the time of sampling, all cohort members were nominally healthy, though unrecorded immune exposures were likely present. The donor tested CMV seropositive and was one of the 289 seropositive cohort members. A peripheral blood sample was provided by each donor, and peripheral blood mononuclear cells were used for TCR beta sequencing. Genomic DNA was extracted from the blood cell samples with the Qiagen DNeasy Blood Extraction Kit. Points the paper makes about the study in general: HLA typing was unavailable for some donors at each locus, so association tests used only the typed subset. Roughly uniform sequencing depth across donors was assumed in presence/absence analyses, although this assumption may not hold. The sequencing pipeline was judged likely to have produced a cluster of highly shared sequence variants as a technical artifact. According to a later genetic analysis, donors in an Asian-associated ancestry cluster had fewer N-insertions in productive TCRs than the approximately 670-donor mean. Most CMV-associated TCR beta chains appeared to be HLA-restricted in a later analysis, and the HLA associations seemed to be driven largely by CMV exposure. In a later analysis, several top co-occurrence clusters were reported to appear linked to parvovirus B19, influenza, CMV and Epstein-Barr virus. The authors suggested that the approach could potentially be extended to other disease states and immunological phenotypes. Some IMGT-functional V segments, including TRBV6-2 and TRBV6-3, could not be distinguished by the 87-base-pair reads and were therefore excluded. According to a later analysis, TCR association rates differed among HLA loci, with DRB1 alleles showing the most associated TCRs and HLA-C alleles showing the fewest. Cytomegalovirus status was reported to be diagnosed by the classifier with high specificity and sensitivity in both the original and validation cohorts. In this cohort, only TCR beta chains were sequenced, and detectable features were limited by the absence of alpha or paired-chain data. In a later analysis, HLA-associated TCR beta chains were found to be more clonally expanded and to have lower generation probabilities than equally common non-associated chains. In the study, some 160 TCR beta chains were listed as associated with cytomegalovirus. A later genetic analysis associated a missense DCLRE1C variant with V-gene and J-gene trimming of TCR beta chains, and an independent cohort replicated the association. Around 16 rarely observed V segments, including chromosome 9 orphons, were excluded from the earlier analysis of several hundred of the donors because counts were too low. At a false discovery rate of 0.05, a later analysis linked fewer than 20,000 TCR beta sequences to specific HLA alleles. For the cohort, immune exposure information was limited to CMV serostatus. When HLA alleles, especially DR and DQ, strongly co-occurred, TCR associations were difficult to assign to individual alleles. Most TCR sequences were seen in very few donors, while some public TCRs were found in many individuals. A further reported finding was that TCR beta sequences accurately predicted the HLA-A and HLA-B alleles for most subjects in the first cohort. In vitro tests confirmed that three of the cytomegalovirus-associated TCR beta chains recognize cytomegalovirus antigens. Linkage disequilibrium might explain the correlated functional status among segregating V segments, but an unknown experimental factor could not be excluded. Broadly in line with IMGT annotations, most TCR beta V segments showed up in productive rearrangements about 87% or about 30% of the time in an earlier analysis of approximately 600 of the donors.

V lost 5 bases and J lost 6 bases, and the count of bases not matched to a germline gene is 10. The germline V gene (reference sequence) specifies MNHNY as CDR1 and SVGAGI as CDR2. The CDR3, cysteine through phenylalanine, is 16 amino acids long. The retained sequence is limited to the CDR3, 48 bases, with the frame set at the first base. This clonotype was obtained from a girl between 5 and 17 years old in good health and CMV-seropositive. This chain is built from TRBV6-6 and TRBJ2-2, with 9 middle bases fitting TRBD2. The material sequenced was PBMCs. The bases are TGTGCCAGCAGTCAAATAGCGGGAGTGAGCGCCGGGGAGCTGTTTTTT. Its protein reads: CASSQIAGVSAGELFF.